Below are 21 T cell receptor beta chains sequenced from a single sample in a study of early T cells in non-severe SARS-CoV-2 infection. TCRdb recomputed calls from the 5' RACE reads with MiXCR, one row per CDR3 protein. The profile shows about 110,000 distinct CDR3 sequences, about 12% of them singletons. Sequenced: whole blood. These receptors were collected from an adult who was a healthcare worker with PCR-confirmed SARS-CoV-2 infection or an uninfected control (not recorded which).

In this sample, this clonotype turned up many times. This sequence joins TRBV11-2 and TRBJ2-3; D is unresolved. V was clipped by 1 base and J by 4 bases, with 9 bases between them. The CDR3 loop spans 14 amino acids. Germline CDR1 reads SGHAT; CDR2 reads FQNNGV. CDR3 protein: CASSLGILPDTQYF. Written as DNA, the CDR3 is TGTGCCAGCAGCTTAGGAATACTGCCAGATACGCAGTATTTT.

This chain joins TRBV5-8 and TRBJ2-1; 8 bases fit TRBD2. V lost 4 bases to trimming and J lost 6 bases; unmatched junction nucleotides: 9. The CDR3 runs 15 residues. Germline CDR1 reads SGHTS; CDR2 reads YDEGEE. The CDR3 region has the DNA TGTGCCAGCAGCACCGGGACTAGGACTGGCAATGAGCAGTTCTTC. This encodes CASSTGTRTGNEQFF.

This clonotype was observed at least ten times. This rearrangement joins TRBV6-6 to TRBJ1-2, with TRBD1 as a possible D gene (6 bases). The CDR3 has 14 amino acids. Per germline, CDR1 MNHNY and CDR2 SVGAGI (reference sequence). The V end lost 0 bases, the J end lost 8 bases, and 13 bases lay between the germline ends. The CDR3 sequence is CASSYSTGTTGYTF. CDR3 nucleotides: TGTGCCAGCAGTTACTCGACCGGGACAACGGGCTACACCTTC.

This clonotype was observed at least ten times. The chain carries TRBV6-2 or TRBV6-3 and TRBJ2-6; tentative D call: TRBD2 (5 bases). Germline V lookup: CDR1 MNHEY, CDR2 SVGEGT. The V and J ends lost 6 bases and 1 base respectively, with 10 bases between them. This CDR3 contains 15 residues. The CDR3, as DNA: TGTGCCAGCAGGGACTCGGGTTCTGGGGCCAACGTCCTGACTTTC. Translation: CASRDSGSGANVLTF.

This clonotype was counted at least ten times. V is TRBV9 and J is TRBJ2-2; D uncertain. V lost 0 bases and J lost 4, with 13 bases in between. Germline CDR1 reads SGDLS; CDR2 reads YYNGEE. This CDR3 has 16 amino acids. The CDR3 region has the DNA TGTGCCAGCAGCGTAGTAGCCACTCCTAGCACCGGGGAGCTGTTTTTT. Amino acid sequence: CASSVVATPSTGELFF.

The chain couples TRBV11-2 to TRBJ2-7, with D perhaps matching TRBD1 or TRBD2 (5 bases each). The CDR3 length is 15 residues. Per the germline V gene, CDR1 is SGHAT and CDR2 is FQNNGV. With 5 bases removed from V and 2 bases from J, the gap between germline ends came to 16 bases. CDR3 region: CASSPGAILAYEQYF. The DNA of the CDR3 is TGTGCCAGCAGCCCCGGGGCTATTCTCGCCTACGAGCAGTACTTC.

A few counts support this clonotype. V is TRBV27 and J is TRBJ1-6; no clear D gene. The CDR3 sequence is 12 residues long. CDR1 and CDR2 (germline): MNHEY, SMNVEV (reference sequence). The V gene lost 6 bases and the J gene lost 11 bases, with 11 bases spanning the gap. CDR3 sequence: CASSNRLTPLHF. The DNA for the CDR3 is TGTGCCAGCAGCAACCGCCTTACACCCCTCCACTTT.

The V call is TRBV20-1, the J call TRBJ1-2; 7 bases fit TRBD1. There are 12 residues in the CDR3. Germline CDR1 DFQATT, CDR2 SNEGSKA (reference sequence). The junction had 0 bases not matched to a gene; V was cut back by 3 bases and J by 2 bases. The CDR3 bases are TGCAGTGCTAGCAGGGGGAACTATGGCTACACCTTC. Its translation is CSASRGNYGYTF.

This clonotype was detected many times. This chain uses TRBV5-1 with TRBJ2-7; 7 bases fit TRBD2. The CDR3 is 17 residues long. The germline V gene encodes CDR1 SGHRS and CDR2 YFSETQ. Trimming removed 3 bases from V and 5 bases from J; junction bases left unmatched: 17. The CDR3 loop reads CASSSSRAGVGTDEQYF. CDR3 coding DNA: TGCGCCAGCAGCTCCTCACGGGCGGGAGTAGGGACGGACGAGCAGTACTTC.

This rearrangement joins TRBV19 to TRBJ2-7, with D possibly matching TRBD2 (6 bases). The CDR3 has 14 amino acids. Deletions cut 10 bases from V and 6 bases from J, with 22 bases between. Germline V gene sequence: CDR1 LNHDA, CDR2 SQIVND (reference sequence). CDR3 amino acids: CATKEGPVTGEQYF. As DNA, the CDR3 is TGTGCCACCAAGGAGGGACCAGTGACTGGCGAGCAGTACTTC.

CDR3 bases: TGTGCCAGCAGTCCTCCGACAGGGAAGCTACACGAGCAGTACTTC. This translates into CASSPPTGKLHEQYF. The chain uses TRBV12-3 or TRBV12-4 and TRBJ2-7; 7 bases match TRBD1. The CDR3 loop spans 15 amino acids. V was clipped by 5 bases and J by 5 bases; unmatched bases: 12.

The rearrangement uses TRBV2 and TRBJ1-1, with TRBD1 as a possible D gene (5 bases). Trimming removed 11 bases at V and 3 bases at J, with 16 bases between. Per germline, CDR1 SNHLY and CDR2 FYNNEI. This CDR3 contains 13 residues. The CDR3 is CALTLGTYTEAFF. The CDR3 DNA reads TGTGCCCTTACGTTAGGGACCTACACTGAAGCTTTCTTT.

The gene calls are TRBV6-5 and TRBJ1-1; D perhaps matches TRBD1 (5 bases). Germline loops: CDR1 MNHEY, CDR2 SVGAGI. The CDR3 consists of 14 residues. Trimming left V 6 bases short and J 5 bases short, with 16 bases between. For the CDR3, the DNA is TGTGCCAGCAGGATGAGGGGCGCGAGGACTGAAGCTTTCTTT. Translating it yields CASRMRGARTEAFF.

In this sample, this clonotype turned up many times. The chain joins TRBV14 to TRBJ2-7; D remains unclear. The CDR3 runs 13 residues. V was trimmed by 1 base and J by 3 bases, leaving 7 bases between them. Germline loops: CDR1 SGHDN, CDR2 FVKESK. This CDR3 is CASSQGRVYEQYF. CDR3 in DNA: TGTGCCAGCAGCCAAGGCCGGGTCTACGAGCAGTACTTC.

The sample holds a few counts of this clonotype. CDR3 amino acids: CASSVASTTSAPYEQYF. CDR3 bases: TGTGCCAGCAGCGTAGCCTCCACAACCAGCGCACCCTACGAGCAGTACTTC. The chain couples TRBV9 to TRBJ2-7; no firm D call. Germline V gene data show CDR1 as SGDLS and CDR2 as YYNGEE. This CDR3 has 17 residues. The germline V and J ends were trimmed by 0 bases and 2 bases, with 18 bases remaining between them.

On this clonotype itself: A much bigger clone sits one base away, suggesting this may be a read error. The CDR3 nucleotides are TGTGCCAGCAGCCCCACGGGACTCCCCTACGAGCATTACTTC. This codes for CASSPTGLPYEHYF. This chain uses TRBV7-9 with TRBJ2-7, with a tentative D call TRBD2 (6 bases). CDR3 length: 14 amino acids. Germline CDR1 reads SEHNR; CDR2 reads FQNEAQ (reference sequence). Looking up the rest from reference TRBV7-9 and TRBJ2-7 gives the full variable domain: DTGVSQNPRHKITKRGQNVTFRCDPISEHNRLYWYRQTLGQGPEFLTYFQNEAQLEKSRLLSDRFSAERPKGSFSTLEIQRTEQGDSAMYLCASSPTGLPYEHYFGPGTRLTVT.

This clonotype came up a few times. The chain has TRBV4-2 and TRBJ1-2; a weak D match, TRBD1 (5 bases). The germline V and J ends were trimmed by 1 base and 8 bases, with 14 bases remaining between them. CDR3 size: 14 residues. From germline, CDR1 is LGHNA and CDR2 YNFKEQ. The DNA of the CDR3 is TGTGCCAGCAGCCAAGCCGGGCCAGGGTTAGGCTACACCTTC. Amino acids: CASSQAGPGLGYTF.

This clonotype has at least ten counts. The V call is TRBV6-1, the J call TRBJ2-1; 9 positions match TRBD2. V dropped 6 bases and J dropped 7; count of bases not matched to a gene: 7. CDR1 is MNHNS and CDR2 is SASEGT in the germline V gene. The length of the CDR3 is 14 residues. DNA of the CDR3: TGTGCCAGCAGACTAGCGGGCCCACCGAATGAGCAGTTCTTC. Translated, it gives CASRLAGPPNEQFF.

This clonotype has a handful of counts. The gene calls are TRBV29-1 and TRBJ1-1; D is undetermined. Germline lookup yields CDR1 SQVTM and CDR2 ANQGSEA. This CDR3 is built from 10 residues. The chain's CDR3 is CTSMSTEAFF. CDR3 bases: TGCACCTCAATGAGCACTGAAGCTTTCTTT.

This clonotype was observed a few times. The CDR3 is CASSRGSTEAFF. CDR3 DNA: TGTGCCAGCAGCCGAGGGTCCACTGAAGCTTTCTTT. The V and J genes are TRBV7-8 and TRBJ1-1; D is undetermined. Trimming pared 5 bases from V and 4 bases from J, leaving 8 bases between. The CDR3 contains 12 residues. Germline V gene data show CDR1 as SGHVS and CDR2 as FQNEAQ.

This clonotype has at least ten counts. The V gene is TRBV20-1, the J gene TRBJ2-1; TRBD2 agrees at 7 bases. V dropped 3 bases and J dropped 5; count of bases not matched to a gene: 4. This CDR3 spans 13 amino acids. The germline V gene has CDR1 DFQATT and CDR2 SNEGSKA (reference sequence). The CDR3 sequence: CSARRLANNEQFF. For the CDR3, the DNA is TGCAGTGCTAGGCGACTAGCCAACAATGAGCAGTTCTTC.